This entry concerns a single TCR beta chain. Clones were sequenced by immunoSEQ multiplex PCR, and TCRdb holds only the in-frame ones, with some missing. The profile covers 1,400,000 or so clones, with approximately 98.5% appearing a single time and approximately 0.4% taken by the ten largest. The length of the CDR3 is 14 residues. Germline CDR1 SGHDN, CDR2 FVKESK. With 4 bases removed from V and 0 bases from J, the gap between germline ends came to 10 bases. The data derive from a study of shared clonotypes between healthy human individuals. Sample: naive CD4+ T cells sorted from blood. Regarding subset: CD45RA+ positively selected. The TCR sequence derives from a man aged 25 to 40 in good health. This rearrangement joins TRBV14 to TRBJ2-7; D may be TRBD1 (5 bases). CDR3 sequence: CASSLQAYSYEQYF. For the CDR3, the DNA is TGTGCCAGCAGCCTACAGGCCTACTCCTACGAGCAGTACTTC.